This TCR beta chain was sequenced during a study of OX40 agonist ivuxolimab in advanced cancers. The table came from immunoSEQ multiplex PCR; TCRdb's copy has only in-frame clones and leaves some out. Here the sample spans some 30,000 clones, approximately 86% being singletons. The CDR3 consists of 16 residues. CDR1 is SEHNR and CDR2 is FQNEAQ in the germline V gene (reference sequence). V shed 6 bases and J 4 bases; nucleotides not matched to a gene: 9. The gene calls are TRBV7-9 and TRBJ2-1; 10 nucleotides match TRBD2. The sample here was CD4+ or CD8+ T cells sorted from blood, taken in a trial of the OX40 agonist ivuxolimab. The clonotype was recovered from an adult with an advanced solid tumor such as melanoma, head and neck, liver or kidney cancer. The CDR3 DNA sequence: TGTGCCAGCAGGATCGGACTAGCGGAGATATACAATGAGCAGTTCTTC. It codes for CASRIGLAEIYNEQFF.